One sample yielded the 31 T cell receptor beta chains listed below, sequenced in a study of T-cell memory formation after mild COVID-19. TCRdb passed the 5' RACE reads through MiXCR, listing each CDR3 protein once. The data hold 35,000 to 45,000 distinct CDR3 sequences, with 7.3% observed a single time. The source material was PBMCs or a T cell subset sorted from them (not recorded which). The receptors here all came from a man aged 18 to 35 who had mild COVID-19 (a few samples of this study predate the infection). Cell type and time point are not known.

A word on this clonotype: At one end the junction does not follow the germline gene, possibly because of a read error. The V gene is TRBV7-7, the J gene TRBJ2-2, with 9 nucleotides matching TRBD1. The germline CDR1 and CDR2 sequences are SSHAT and FNYEAQ (reference sequence). The CDR3 is 15 amino acids. The CDR3 protein is CASSMGQGDTGELFF. The CDR3 coding sequence is TGTGCTAGCAGCATGGGACAGGGTGACACCGGGGAGCTGTTTTTT.

This clonotype was detected only a few times. This sequence joins TRBV6-5 and TRBJ2-3; 9 bases line up with TRBD2. This CDR3 has 16 amino acids. Germline V gene data show CDR1 as MNHEY and CDR2 as SVGAGI. The ends lost 10 bases at V and 4 bases at J; junction bases unmatched: 15. Here the CDR3 DNA reads TGTGCCATCATGGCGGGGGGGCCGGTAGAATCAGATACGCAGTATTTT. Translating gives CAIMAGGPVESDTQYF.

The rearrangement uses TRBV4-2 and TRBJ2-7; 9 bases are a match to TRBD2. The V gene end was trimmed by 0 bases and the J gene end by 2 bases; junction bases not matched to a gene: 2. The CDR3 length is 15 residues. Germline lookup yields CDR1 LGHNA and CDR2 YNFKEQ. The CDR3 loop is CASSQERGGPYEQYF. The CDR3 nucleotides read TGTGCCAGCAGCCAAGAGCGGGGGGGCCCCTACGAGCAGTACTTC.

A few counts support this clonotype. The chain uses TRBV5-1 and TRBJ2-1, with D possibly TRBD2 on 7 matching bases. Trimming left V 1 base short and J 6 bases short, with 14 bases between. Germline V gene lookup returns CDR1 SGHRS and CDR2 YFSETQ. The CDR3 extends over 15 amino acids. CDR3 loop: CASSLSGGPSNEQFF. The CDR3 DNA reads TGCGCCAGCAGCTTGTCGGGGGGCCCTAGCAATGAGCAGTTCTTC.

The sample holds many counts of this clonotype. V usage is TRBV11-1 and J usage is TRBJ2-1; TRBD1 is a possible D gene (6 bases). Trimming removed 5 bases from V and 6 bases from J, with 14 bases in between. Germline lookup yields CDR1 SGHAT and CDR2 FQDESV (reference sequence). This CDR3 has 14 amino acids. CDR3 residues: CASSQIGTTNEQFF. The CDR3 coding sequence is TGTGCCAGCAGCCAAATCGGGACAACCAATGAGCAGTTCTTC.

This chain links TRBV5-1 with TRBJ2-5, with D tentatively TRBD1 (5 bases). CDR1 and CDR2 (germline): SGHRS, YFSETQ. Trimming pared 0 bases from V and 2 bases from J, leaving 8 bases between. The CDR3 loop spans 14 amino acids. Here the CDR3 DNA reads TGCGCCAGCAGCTTGGGACAGCAGCAAGAGACCCAGTACTTC. This sequence encodes CASSLGQQQETQYF.

The chain carries TRBV6-2 or TRBV6-3 and TRBJ2-1, with 8 bases fitting TRBD2. In germline, CDR1 is MNHEY, CDR2 SVGEGT. The V and J ends lost 2 bases and 14 bases, in that order; junction bases with no gene match: 14. The CDR3 sequence is 15 residues long. The CDR3 loop reads CASSYGREGAGVKFF. Written as DNA, the CDR3 is TGTGCCAGCAGTTACGGTAGGGAGGGAGCGGGAGTTAAGTTCTTC.

This clonotype appeared a few times. The J gene is TRBJ2-1, the V gene TRBV29-1, with D perhaps given as TRBD1 or TRBD2 (5 bases each). Germline V gives CDR1 SQVTM, CDR2 ANQGSEA. Deletions cut 7 bases from V and 9 bases from J, with 22 bases between. CDR3 size: 14 residues. DNA of the CDR3: TGCAGCGGAGCCGGGACCACGAGTGGGGGTGAGCAGTTCTTC. It encodes CSGAGTTSGGEQFF.

This clonotype has only a few counts. The rearrangement uses TRBV4-3 and TRBJ2-7, with 7 bases aligning to TRBD1. CDR3 length: 19 amino acids. With 0 bases clipped from V and 3 bases from J, the junction kept 17 bases outside the gene matches. The V gene's germline CDR1 is LGHNA and CDR2 YSLEER. The CDR3 reads CASSQDSPIGTVVGYEQYF. CDR3 DNA sequence: TGCGCCAGCAGCCAAGATTCTCCCATTGGGACAGTAGTCGGCTACGAGCAGTACTTC.

In this sample, this clonotype turned up many times. The gene calls are TRBV5-4 and TRBJ2-1, with 7 bases that match TRBD1. Germline-derived CDR1 and CDR2 are SGHNT and YYREEE (reference sequence). V lost 0 bases to trimming and J lost 4 bases; unmatched junction nucleotides: 4. The CDR3 sequence is 15 residues long. Here the CDR3 DNA reads TGTGCCAGCAGCTTGGGGACAGGTCTTTACAATGAGCAGTTCTTC. It is translated as CASSLGTGLYNEQFF.

In its sample, this clonotype was seen a few times. The chain combines TRBV21-1 with TRBJ1-2. TRBV21-1 is marked as a pseudogene. The CDR3 has 17 amino acids. CDR3: CASSKCHLVETNYGYTF. CDR3 in DNA: TGTGCCAGCAGCAAATGCCACTTAGTAGAGACTAACTATGGCTACACCTTC.

This clonotype was picked up a small number of times. The rearrangement uses TRBV6-2 or TRBV6-3 and TRBJ2-7, with D tentatively TRBD1 (6 bases). The CDR3 extends over 12 amino acids. Per germline, CDR1 MNHEY and CDR2 SVGEGT. Trimming took 8 bases from V and 2 from J, leaving 10 bases between them. Written as DNA, the CDR3 is TGTGCCAGCCAAACAGGGACCTACGAGCAGTACGTC. The encoded protein is CASQTGTYEQYV.

J is TRBJ2-5 and V is TRBV10-2; 7 bases line up with TRBD1. Germline CDR1 is WSHSY and CDR2 is SAAADI. V shed 8 bases, J shed 5 bases, and the junction held 8 bases outside the gene matches. The CDR3 has 13 amino acids. CDR3 sequence: CASSAQGKETQYF. The CDR3 DNA follows: TGCGCCAGCTCAGCACAGGGGAAGGAGACCCAGTACTTC.

The chain carries TRBV11-2 and TRBJ2-2; 7 bases agree with TRBD1. With V trimmed by 5 bases and J by 2 bases, 8 bases remained unmatched. The CDR3 has 16 amino acids. Germline V gene data show CDR1 as SGHAT and CDR2 as FQNNGV. In DNA, the CDR3 is TGTGCCAGCAGCCGCAGGGACAGACCAAACACCGGGGAGCTGTTTTTT. Translating it yields CASSRRDRPNTGELFF.

The chain recombines TRBV7-3 with TRBJ2-3, with D hard to call. V was clipped by 0 bases and J by 1 base, with 17 bases between them. Germline V gene lookup returns CDR1 SGHTA and CDR2 FQGTGA. The CDR3 runs 18 residues. CDR3 loop: CASSLTSAAAPGTDTQYF. DNA of the CDR3: TGTGCCAGCAGCTTAACTTCGGCGGCAGCCCCTGGCACAGATACGCAGTATTTT. Full variable domain (remainder filled in from reference TRBV7-3 and TRBJ2-3): GAGVSQTPSNKVTEKGKYVELRCDPISGHTALYWYRQSLGQGPEFLIYFQGTGAADDSGLPNDRFFAVRPEGSVSTLKIQRTERGDSAVYLCASSLTSAAAPGTDTQYFGPGTRLTVL.

This chain joins TRBV5-1 and TRBJ2-1; possibly TRBD1 for D (5 bases). The length of the CDR3 is 13 residues. CDR1 and CDR2 from the germline V gene are SGHRS and YFSETQ. V lost 4 bases to trimming and J lost 7 bases, with 12 bases between them. CDR3 sequence (DNA): TGCGCCAGCAGCGAAGGGGAAATAAATGAGCAGTTCTTC. Amino acids: CASSEGEINEQFF.

This clonotype was detected only a few times. The genes are TRBV28 and TRBJ1-5; D may be TRBD1 (5 bases). The CDR3 covers 15 residues. Per the germline V gene, CDR1 is MDHEN and CDR2 is SYDVKM. V dropped 5 bases and J dropped 10 bases, with 21 bases sitting between them. CDR3 in DNA: TGTGCCAGCAGTGCTCCGGGACGGTCCTCCAGTCCCCAGCATTTT. This codes for CASSAPGRSSSPQHF.

V and J are TRBV7-8 and TRBJ2-3; D gene uncertain. CDR1 is SGHVS, CDR2 FQNEAQ, per germline. This CDR3 region has 16 residues. Deletions cut 1 base from V and 5 bases from J, with 16 bases between. The chain's CDR3 is CASSLDQPRPGDTQYF. The CDR3 region has the DNA TGTGCCAGCAGCTTAGATCAGCCTCGCCCCGGAGATACGCAGTATTTT. The full variable domain, rest sourced from reference TRBV7-8 and TRBJ2-3, is GAGVSQSPRYKVAKRGQDVALRCDPISGHVSLFWYQQALGQGPEFLTYFQNEAQLDKSGLPSDRFFAERPEGSVSTLKIQRTQQEDSAVYLCASSLDQPRPGDTQYFGPGTRLTVL.

This clonotype appeared a few times. The chain is built from TRBV4-3 and TRBJ2-3, with D perhaps matching TRBD2 (6 bases). This CDR3 has 15 amino acids. Germline CDR1 and CDR2: LGHNA and YSLEER. Trimming took 1 base from V and 1 from J, leaving 9 bases between them. The CDR3 DNA reads as TGCGCCAGCAGCCAAGGCGGGGCCCGCACAGATACGCAGTATTTT. This sequence encodes CASSQGGARTDTQYF.

This clonotype was found a few times. This chain connects TRBV7-2 to TRBJ2-1, with 9 nucleotides matching TRBD1. Per the germline V gene, CDR1 is SGHTA and CDR2 is FQGNSA. The CDR3 covers 15 residues. The V gene end was trimmed by 5 bases and the J gene end by 2 bases; junction bases not matched to a gene: 4. DNA of the CDR3: TGTGCCAGCAGCGTCGGGACAGGGACCTACAATGAGCAGTTCTTC. Its translation: CASSVGTGTYNEQFF.

The V and J genes are TRBV20-1 and TRBJ1-4, with 7 bases matching TRBD1. CDR1 is DFQATT, CDR2 SNEGSKA, per germline (reference sequence). This CDR3 spans 13 amino acids. Trimming took 3 bases from V and 10 from J; bases not matched to a gene: 8. For the CDR3, the DNA is TGCAGTGCTAGTAGGCAGGGGGGGGGAAAACTGTTTTTT. Amino acids: CSASRQGGGKLFF.

In this sample, this clonotype turned up many times. The chain carries TRBV20-1 and TRBJ2-3, with 10 positions matching TRBD2. Germline-derived CDR1 and CDR2 are DFQATT and SNEGSKA (reference sequence). The CDR3 has 17 residues. V gave up 0 bases and J gave up 1 base; unmatched junction bases: 7. The CDR3 nucleotides read TGCAGTGCTAGAGATCAAGCTAGCGGGGGCCGCACAGATACGCAGTATTTT. Residues: CSARDQASGGRTDTQYF.

This clonotype was seen repeatedly, ten times or more. V is TRBV15 and J is TRBJ2-5; D gene unclear. CDR3 length: 12 amino acids. Trimming pared 0 bases from V and 6 bases from J, leaving 5 bases between. The germline V gene has CDR1 LNHNV and CDR2 YYDKDF (reference sequence). CDR3 in DNA: TGTGCCACCAGCAGAGACTCGAAGACCCAGTACTTC. As protein: CATSRDSKTQYF. The full variable domain, in which reference TRBV15 and TRBJ2-5 provide the parts outside the CDR3, is DAMVIQNPRYQVTQFGKPVTLSCSQTLNHNVMYWYQQKSSQAPKLLFHYYDKDFNNEADTPDNFQSRRPNTSFCFLDIRSPGLGDTAMYLCATSRDSKTQYFGPGTRLLVL.

This clonotype has only a few counts. CDR3 in amino acids: CASSFSRDPEKLFF. In nucleotides, the CDR3 is TGTGCCAGCAGTTTTTCCCGCGATCCTGAAAAACTGTTTTTT. The genes are TRBV27 and TRBJ1-4; D unresolved. V was clipped by 3 bases and J by 7 bases, with 12 bases between them. Germline lookup yields CDR1 MNHEY and CDR2 SMNVEV (reference sequence). This CDR3 spans 14 amino acids. The full variable domain, completed using reference TRBV27 and TRBJ1-4, is EAQVTQNPRYLITVTGKKLTVTCSQNMNHEYMSWYRQDPGLGLRQIYYSMNVEVTDKGDVPEGYKVSRKEKRNFPLILESPSPNQTSLYFCASSFSRDPEKLFFGSGTQLSVL.

The rearrangement links TRBV12-3 or TRBV12-4 to TRBJ1-5, with D perhaps matching TRBD1 (5 bases). The CDR3 extends over 14 amino acids. The germline V and J ends were trimmed by 3 bases and 1 base, with 7 bases remaining between them. The CDR3 sequence: CASSLAGSNQPQHF. In nucleotides, the CDR3 is TGTGCCAGCAGTTTGGCAGGGAGCAATCAGCCCCAGCATTTT.

V is TRBV27 and J is TRBJ2-4, with D possibly being TRBD1 (6 bases). V was pared by 5 bases and J by 6 bases, with 11 bases between. Germline V gene lookup returns CDR1 MNHEY and CDR2 SMNVEV (reference sequence). This CDR3 spans 13 amino acids. CDR3 nucleotide sequence: TGTGCCAGCAGTCCAACAGGGAGAAACATTCAGTACTTC. Its protein is CASSPTGRNIQYF.

This clonotype occurred a few times. The rearrangement uses TRBV5-1 and TRBJ2-5, with D uncertain. CDR1 and CDR2 from the germline V gene are SGHRS and YFSETQ. The length of the CDR3 is 12 residues. The V gene lost 4 bases and the J gene lost 2 bases, with 6 bases spanning the gap. CDR3 nucleotide sequence: TGCGCCAGCAGCGCAGGACAAGAGACCCAGTACTTC. It specifies CASSAGQETQYF.

This chain joins TRBV7-2 and TRBJ2-1, with D possibly TRBD1 on 5 matching bases. Germline CDR1 and CDR2: SGHTA and FQGNSA. With 1 base removed from V and 7 bases from J, the gap between germline ends came to 14 bases. The CDR3 length is 15 residues. CDR3 sequence (DNA): TGTGCCAGCAGCTTAGTGGCGCAGGGCTCGAATGAGCAGTTCTTC. As protein: CASSLVAQGSNEQFF.

The chain links TRBV20-1 to TRBJ1-3; 9 bases agree with TRBD1. The J segment lost 4 bases and the V segment lost 2 bases, leaving 6 bases of the junction unmatched. Germline V gives CDR1 DFQATT, CDR2 SNEGSKA (reference sequence). The CDR3 extends over 15 amino acids. CDR3 in DNA: TGCAGTGCTAGACATCCGGGACAGGGAGGAAACACCATATATTTT. It encodes CSARHPGQGGNTIYF.

This clonotype was observed many times. The chain links TRBV9 to TRBJ2-3, with D unclear. Germline CDR1 is SGDLS and CDR2 is YYNGEE. Trimming shortened V by 0 bases and J by 6 bases, and 14 bases separated the two germline ends. This CDR3 spans 15 amino acids. The CDR3 here is CASSVGSVYEDTQYF. DNA of the CDR3: TGTGCCAGCAGCGTAGGGTCAGTTTATGAGGATACGCAGTATTTT.

This clonotype was detected many times. The genes are TRBV4-3 and TRBJ2-3; TRBD2 matches 7 bases. The CDR3 runs to 15 residues. Germline CDR1 reads LGHNA; CDR2 reads YSLEER. V lost 5 bases, J lost 0 bases, and 5 bases stayed unmatched. The CDR3 is CASSSAGDSTDTQYF. CDR3 nucleotides: TGCGCCAGCAGCTCCGCGGGGGATAGCACAGATACGCAGTATTTT.